Listed below are T cell receptor beta chains from one sample, sequenced in a study of glioma-infiltrating T cells. TCRdb called the multiplex PCR reads again in MiXCR, with one record for every CDR3 protein. The sample has roughly 350,000 distinct CDR3 sequences, less than 50% seen once. The sequenced material came from glioma tissue, nonneoplastic brain tissue, or PBMCs (not recorded which). These TCRs come from a human donor with low-grade glioma or glioblastoma, undergoing nonglioma brain surgery, or in good health (not recorded which). Each CDR3 is given with its conserved first and last residue. D genes are given only for firm matches. The listing skips clone size in some rows; elsewhere it reads once, few, many or a size class.

d_call: -; v_call: TRBV2; j_call: TRBJ2-1; clone_size: -; cdr3_aa: CASSEGLGPYNEQFF; cdr3_nt: TGTGCCAGCAGTGAAGGTCTAGGGCCATACAATGAGCAGTTCTTC
d_call: TRBD2; v_call: TRBV18; j_call: TRBJ2-7; clone_size: many; cdr3_aa: CASSPTSGASYEQYF; cdr3_nt: TGTGCCAGCTCACCGACTAGCGGGGCATCCTACGAGCAGTACTTC
d_call: -; v_call: TRBV9; j_call: TRBJ2-5; clone_size: -; cdr3_aa: CASSVVGSETQYF; cdr3_nt: TGTGCCAGCAGCGTAGTCGGATCTGAGACCCAGTACTTC
d_call: -; v_call: TRBV7-9; j_call: TRBJ2-1; clone_size: -; cdr3_aa: CASSPWAGPSSYNEQFF; cdr3_nt: TGTGCCAGCAGCCCTTGGGCAGGACCGAGCTCCTACAATGAGCAGTTCTTC
d_call: -; v_call: TRBV6-2/TRBV6-3; j_call: TRBJ2-1; clone_size: many; cdr3_aa: CASSTDPQNEQFF; cdr3_nt: TGTGCCAGCAGTACCGATCCCCAAAATGAGCAGTTCTTC
d_call: -; v_call: TRBV7-2; j_call: TRBJ1-3; clone_size: few; cdr3_aa: CASSLDAASGNTIYF; cdr3_nt: TGTGCCAGCAGCTTAGACGCGGCTTCGGGAAACACCATATATTTT
d_call: -; v_call: TRBV3-1; j_call: TRBJ1-5; clone_size: -; cdr3_aa: CASSRKAGGQPQHF; cdr3_nt: TGTGCCAGCAGCCGAAAAGCGGGAGGCCAGCCCCAGCATTTT
d_call: TRBD1; v_call: TRBV7-8; j_call: TRBJ2-5; clone_size: -; cdr3_aa: CASSSTQGFETQYF; cdr3_nt: TGTGCCAGCAGCTCGACACAGGGGTTTGAGACCCAGTACTTC
d_call: -; v_call: TRBV6-5; j_call: TRBJ1-6; clone_size: -; cdr3_aa: CASSLGGLPLHF; cdr3_nt: TGTGCCAGCAGTTTGGGGGGTTTACCCCTCCACTTT
d_call: TRBD2; v_call: TRBV18; j_call: TRBJ2-7; clone_size: -; cdr3_aa: CASLPFPLAVVSYEQYF; cdr3_nt: TGTGCCAGCTTACCATTCCCACTAGCGGTTGTCTCCTACGAGCAGTACTTC
d_call: TRBD2; v_call: TRBV20-1; j_call: TRBJ2-7; clone_size: -; cdr3_aa: CSARAKGTSGRDTYSYEQYF; cdr3_nt: TGCAGTGCTCGAGCAAAAGGGACTAGCGGGAGGGATACATATTCCTACGAGCAGTACTTC
d_call: TRBD2; v_call: TRBV27; j_call: TRBJ2-7; clone_size: few; cdr3_aa: CASRPYPFLAGEFSEQYF; cdr3_nt: TGTGCCAGCAGACCCTATCCGTTTCTAGCGGGAGAATTCTCCGAGCAGTACTTC
d_call: -; v_call: TRBV7-2; j_call: TRBJ2-2; clone_size: -; cdr3_aa: CASSLYSTGELLF; cdr3_nt: TGTGCCAGCAGCTTATATAGCACCGGGGAGCTGCTTTTT
d_call: TRBD1; v_call: TRBV5-1; j_call: TRBJ2-7; clone_size: few; cdr3_aa: CASSRAPGQLYEQYF; cdr3_nt: TGCGCCAGCAGCAGGGCACCGGGACAGCTTTACGAGCAGTACTTC
d_call: TRBD2; v_call: TRBV20-1; j_call: TRBJ2-1; clone_size: few; cdr3_aa: CSAVPTSGRYNEQFF; cdr3_nt: TGCAGTGCTGTTCCCACTAGCGGTCGCTACAATGAGCAGTTCTTC
d_call: -; v_call: TRBV29-1; j_call: TRBJ2-7; clone_size: -; cdr3_aa: CSVWSVHEQYF; cdr3_nt: TGCAGCGTGTGGTCCGTTCACGAGCAGTACTTC
d_call: TRBD1; v_call: TRBV28; j_call: TRBJ1-2; clone_size: -; cdr3_aa: CAGSLFSGTAYGYTF; cdr3_nt: TGTGCCGGCAGTTTGTTCTCCGGGACAGCCTATGGCTACACCTTC
d_call: TRBD1; v_call: TRBV24-1; j_call: TRBJ2-3; clone_size: few; cdr3_aa: CATRQGDTQYF; cdr3_nt: TGTGCCACCAGACAGGGGGATACGCAGTATTTT
d_call: -; v_call: TRBV7-3; j_call: TRBJ2-5; clone_size: -; cdr3_aa: CASSLGGGGETQYF; cdr3_nt: TGTGCCAGCAGCTTAGGAGGGGGTGGGGAGACCCAGTACTTC
d_call: TRBD1; v_call: TRBV4-1; j_call: TRBJ2-1; clone_size: -; cdr3_aa: CASSQDRGPYNEQFF; cdr3_nt: TGCGCCAGCAGTCAAGACAGGGGCCCCTACAATGAGCAGTTCTTC
d_call: -; v_call: TRBV6-1; j_call: TRBJ1-5; clone_size: many; cdr3_aa: CASNKGGSNQPQHF; cdr3_nt: TGTGCCAGCAACAAGGGCGGGAGCAATCAGCCCCAGCATTTT
d_call: -; v_call: TRBV2; j_call: TRBJ2-5; clone_size: few; cdr3_aa: CASSEVELETQYF; cdr3_nt: TGTGCCAGCAGTGAGGTGGAATTAGAGACCCAGTACTTC
d_call: -; v_call: TRBV4-1; j_call: TRBJ1-1; clone_size: many; cdr3_aa: CASSQEAGPAFF; cdr3_nt: TGCGCCAGCAGCCAAGAAGCAGGACCCGCTTTCTTT
d_call: TRBD1; v_call: TRBV4-3; j_call: TRBJ2-7; clone_size: few; cdr3_aa: CASSQDRGLEQYF; cdr3_nt: TGCGCCAGCAGCCAGGACAGGGGGCTAGAGCAGTACTTC
d_call: -; v_call: TRBV24-1; j_call: TRBJ2-3; clone_size: -; cdr3_aa: CATSDPSYTDTQYF; cdr3_nt: TGTGCCACCAGTGACCCCTCCTACACAGATACGCAGTATTTT
d_call: -; v_call: TRBV28; j_call: TRBJ2-3; clone_size: -; cdr3_aa: CASDRGAVDTQYF; cdr3_nt: TGTGCCAGCGACCGGGGGGCGGTAGATACGCAGTATTTT
d_call: -; v_call: TRBV20-1; j_call: TRBJ2-1; clone_size: many; cdr3_aa: CSEQASSYNEQFF; cdr3_nt: TGCAGTGAACAGGCGAGCTCCTACAATGAGCAGTTCTTC
d_call: -; v_call: TRBV7-2; j_call: TRBJ2-7; clone_size: -; cdr3_aa: CASSSGWGDSYEQYF; cdr3_nt: TGTGCCAGCAGCTCAGGGTGGGGGGATTCCTACGAGCAGTACTTC
d_call: -; v_call: TRBV29-1; j_call: TRBJ2-7; clone_size: once; cdr3_aa: CSVPGRQYEQYF; cdr3_nt: TGCAGCGTCCCGGGCCGTCAGTACGAGCAGTACTTC
d_call: TRBD1; v_call: TRBV20-1; j_call: TRBJ2-7; clone_size: few; cdr3_aa: CSARQGAGYEQYF; cdr3_nt: TGCAGTGCTAGGCAGGGGGCGGGGTACGAGCAGTACTTC
d_call: -; v_call: TRBV6-1; j_call: TRBJ2-3; clone_size: -; cdr3_aa: CASSRDFQITDTQYF; cdr3_nt: TGTGCCAGCAGCCGGGACTTTCAAATCACAGATACGCAGTATTTT
d_call: -; v_call: TRBV28; j_call: TRBJ2-5; clone_size: -; cdr3_aa: CASAGAGPGETLYF; cdr3_nt: TGTGCCAGCGCTGGGGCCGGGCCGGGGGAGACCCTGTACTTC
d_call: -; v_call: TRBV12-3/TRBV12-4; j_call: TRBJ1-2; clone_size: -; cdr3_aa: CASSFDVLIYGYTF; cdr3_nt: TGTGCCAGCAGTTTTGACGTCCTAATCTATGGCTACACCTTC
d_call: -; v_call: TRBV6-1; j_call: TRBJ2-3; clone_size: many; cdr3_aa: CASRHTDTQYF; cdr3_nt: TGTGCCAGCAGGCACACAGATACGCAGTATTTT
d_call: -; v_call: TRBV18; j_call: TRBJ2-3; clone_size: -; cdr3_aa: CASSPVTDRQYF; cdr3_nt: TGTGCCAGCTCACCCGTCACAGATAGGCAGTATTTT
d_call: -; v_call: TRBV6-5; j_call: TRBJ2-3; clone_size: few; cdr3_aa: CASSYFRADTQYF; cdr3_nt: TGTGCCAGCAGTTACTTCCGAGCGGATACGCAGTATTTT
d_call: -; v_call: TRBV19; j_call: TRBJ1-1; clone_size: -; cdr3_aa: CASRGPLTEAFF; cdr3_nt: TGTGCCAGTAGAGGACCTCTCACTGAAGCTTTCTTT
d_call: TRBD1; v_call: TRBV28; j_call: TRBJ2-1; clone_size: many; cdr3_aa: CASSLAAGQDNEQFF; cdr3_nt: TGTGCCAGCAGTTTAGCCGCGGGACAGGACAATGAGCAGTTCTTC
d_call: -; v_call: TRBV6-2/TRBV6-3; j_call: TRBJ2-1; clone_size: -; cdr3_aa: CASSPPRGASYNEQFF; cdr3_nt: TGTGCCAGCAGTCCCCCCCGGGGAGCCTCCTACAATGAGCAGTTCTTC
d_call: -; v_call: TRBV30; j_call: TRBJ1-1; clone_size: -; cdr3_aa: CAWSPVKTEAFF; cdr3_nt: TGTGCCTGGAGTCCGGTGAAAACTGAAGCTTTCTTT
d_call: TRBD1; v_call: TRBV2; j_call: TRBJ2-3; clone_size: -; cdr3_aa: CASRGGQGTDTQYF; cdr3_nt: TGTGCCAGCAGGGGGGGACAGGGGACAGATACGCAGTATTTT
d_call: -; v_call: TRBV12-3/TRBV12-4; j_call: TRBJ1-1; clone_size: -; cdr3_aa: CASSLHQGNTEAFF; cdr3_nt: TGTGCCAGCAGTCTACATCAGGGTAACACTGAAGCTTTCTTT
d_call: TRBD2; v_call: TRBV28; j_call: TRBJ2-1; clone_size: many; cdr3_aa: CASIGTSGRAGYNEQFF; cdr3_nt: TGTGCCAGCATCGGGACTAGCGGGAGGGCCGGGTACAATGAGCAGTTCTTC
d_call: -; v_call: TRBV7-2; j_call: TRBJ2-3; clone_size: -; cdr3_aa: CASSWGSRADTQYF; cdr3_nt: TGTGCCAGCAGCTGGGGGTCACGCGCGGATACGCAGTATTTT
d_call: -; v_call: TRBV20-1; j_call: TRBJ1-1; clone_size: many; cdr3_aa: CSARTELIGGANTEAFF; cdr3_nt: TGCAGTGCTAGGACCGAACTGATAGGGGGGGCGAACACTGAAGCTTTCTTT
d_call: TRBD1; v_call: TRBV6-1; j_call: TRBJ1-2; clone_size: -; cdr3_aa: CASSAGQGQGYTF; cdr3_nt: TGTGCCAGCAGTGCAGGACAGGGACAAGGCTACACCTTC
d_call: TRBD1; v_call: TRBV6-6; j_call: TRBJ2-5; clone_size: -; cdr3_aa: CASSYSRQGADETQYF; cdr3_nt: TGTGCCAGCAGTTACTCCAGACAGGGGGCGGATGAGACCCAGTACTTC
d_call: -; v_call: TRBV6-2/TRBV6-3; j_call: TRBJ2-7; clone_size: many; cdr3_aa: CASSYNRDYYEQYF; cdr3_nt: TGTGCCAGCAGTTACAACAGAGATTACTACGAGCAGTACTTC
d_call: TRBD1; v_call: TRBV27; j_call: TRBJ1-5; clone_size: many; cdr3_aa: CASSPGTGSSNQPQHF; cdr3_nt: TGTGCCAGCAGTCCGGGGACAGGGTCTAGCAATCAGCCCCAGCATTTT
d_call: TRBD1; v_call: TRBV19; j_call: TRBJ2-7; clone_size: few; cdr3_aa: CASSLEWTGGYEQYF; cdr3_nt: TGTGCCAGTAGTCTCGAGTGGACAGGGGGCTACGAGCAGTACTTC
d_call: -; v_call: TRBV6-6; j_call: TRBJ2-7; clone_size: many; cdr3_aa: CASSYTRPRQSYEQYF; cdr3_nt: TGTGCCAGCAGTTACACCCGTCCCAGACAGTCCTACGAGCAGTACTTC
d_call: -; v_call: TRBV24-1; j_call: TRBJ2-3; clone_size: few; cdr3_aa: CATSGFSVRGRGDTQYF; cdr3_nt: TGTGCCACCAGTGGGTTTTCGGTGCGGGGGCGAGGAGATACGCAGTATTTT
d_call: TRBD1; v_call: TRBV19; j_call: TRBJ2-1; clone_size: few; cdr3_aa: CASSMRGGGQGRYNEQFF; cdr3_nt: TGTGCCAGTAGTATGAGAGGGGGGGGACAGGGAAGGTACAATGAGCAGTTCTTC